The rows below give T cell receptor beta chains drawn from one sample of a study of breast tumors, draining lymph nodes, adjacent tissues. TCRdb passed the multiplex PCR reads through MiXCR, listing each CDR3 protein once. The table records around 100,000 distinct CDR3 sequences, around 20% of them present only once. Source material: axillary lymph node tissue. The receptors were sampled from a female donor with breast cancer. Some clones in this sample may be carry-over from other donors' samples. CDR3s leave out the opening cysteine and the closing phenylalanine or tryptophan.

TRBV12-3/TRBV12-4	ASSFLGQETQY
TRBV10-2	ASTTGEVSPLH
TRBV7-2	ASSLAHRTNYEQY
TRBV5-1	ASSLATETYEQY
TRBV18	ASSPGTGGYEQY
TRBV27	ASSPDVSSYNEQF
TRBV29-1	SARRGAGSYEQY
TRBV7-2	ASSLVHRGRGGYT
TRBV4-2	ASSQGFVGWNNEQF
TRBV19	ASSIGSGTGELF
TRBV4-1	ASSHADRNPPDTQY
TRBV7-3	ASTQMGLSTDTQY
TRBV6-5	ASRTGAAQQY
TRBV5-6	AGSLYRVASYGYT
TRBV7-9	ANSLVEEDTQY
TRBV10-3	ATEQGRGNQPQH
TRBV7-9	DCSYLGEQY
TRBV20-1	SALEGTSGYEQY
TRBV3-1	ASRGGWGSSYEQY
TRBV28	ASGLSGFRSDTQY
TRBV24-1	ATSGSNYGYT
TRBV7-9	ASSFPARAPYNEQF
TRBV20-1	SGAGTLWGEQY
TRBV7-2	ASRVWGGKETQY
TRBV5-1	ASSLTTGGNEQF
TRBV3-1	ASSQGIGGNGGTQY
TRBV11-2	ASSLPGRGELF
TRBV2	ASSVGAYEQY
TRBV2	ASSEQGQGNYGYT
TRBV5-1	ASSLGAGTQETQY
TRBV7-3	ASSLNPSPGGEPSTDTQY
TRBV12-5	ASGLGRTGTDTQY
TRBV19	ASRRKGEGGTSTDTQY
TRBV3-1	ASSQRSSYEQY
TRBV13	ASSLGRGPSGANVLT
TRBV19	ATRSGSHWNEQF
TRBV20-1	SAGDTQKVYNEQF
TRBV29-1	SVGRKSMNTEAF
TRBV7-8	ASSSQGGTDLNQH
TRBV10-3	AISEPAGKLF
TRBV20-1	SAGRGDEQY
TRBV2	ASREVAGAQWF
TRBV20-1	SATLRAPKRF
TRBV7-9	ASSPHTYTKGMNTEAF
TRBV30	AWGISSYEQY
TRBV5-4	ASSPTPSSNYGYT
TRBV3-1	ASSQGAGGAGELF
TRBV20-1	SARAHSGRALTDTQY
TRBV5-1	ASSLEELRRTGRHEQY
TRBV16	ASSPLARADSNQPQH
TRBV4-1	ASSQIVARGGTGELF